This TCR beta chain is from a study of TIL therapy for anti-PD-1-resistant metastatic lung cancer. Study context: Tumors were harvested before any PD-1/PD-L1 blockade. Median patient age was almost 55, ranging about 38-80 years. By whole-exome sequencing, median non-synonymous tumor mutation burden was less than 1.6 mutations per megabase. Study-level findings and limits: After infusion, TIL clonotypes partly replaced peripheral T cells and declined over months.

Trimming took off 4 bases at V and 1 base at J, with 8 bases between the two ends. CDR3 size: 13 residues. The germline V gene has CDR1 SGHTS and CDR2 YDEGEE. The immunoSEQ assay was v3. The assay was immunoSEQ multiplex PCR, and TCRdb's table has in-frame clones only and misses some. The repertoire includes 30,000 to 45,000 clones, over 70% of them detected once, and about 5.7% sits in the top ten. Stated time point: pre-treatment sample, taken before nivolumab and TIL therapy. Note on this clone: Antigen: not known.

The sequence was obtained from a person aged 30 to 80 with non-small cell lung cancer. The specimen was blood, collected at baseline. This chain joins TRBV5-8 and TRBJ1-1; perhaps TRBD1 as D (5 bases). The CDR3 reads CASSETENTEAFF. The DNA of the CDR3 is TGTGCCAGCAGCGAGACAGAGAACACTGAAGCTTTCTTT.